Sequencing of this T cell receptor beta chain was carried out in a study of blood T cell repertoires in COVID-19. Looking at the study overall: T cells, B-cell-depleted T cells, or PBMCs provided the cDNA or gDNA that served as material.

CDR3 length: 12 residues. The ends were cut back, 8 bases at V and 5 bases at J, with 9 bases in the middle. The V gene's germline CDR1 is SEHNR and CDR2 FQNEAQ (reference sequence). As handled by the study authors: Estimation of nucleated cell counts was performed using reference gene primer amplification. Repertoires were generated with immunoSEQ multiplex PCR, while TCRdb's copy carries only in-frame clones and drops some. The DNA gave D and trimming, while V, J and clone size come from that table. The sample yields over 250,000 clones, about 89% seen once. Sequenced input: peripheral blood. The clonotype originates from a man aged 45-60 years with acute or convalescent COVID-19. The J gene is TRBJ2-2, the V gene TRBV7-9, with D perhaps matching TRBD2 (5 bases). The CDR3 spells CASPRGTGELFF. The CDR3, as DNA: TGTGCCAGCCCACGCGGGACCGGGGAGCTGTTTTTT. The whole variable domain, filled in from reference TRBV7-9 and TRBJ2-2, reads DTGVSQNPRHKITKRGQNVTFRCDPISEHNRLYWYRQTLGQGPEFLTYFQNEAQLEKSRLLSDRFSAERPKGSFSTLEIQRTEQGDSAMYLCASPRGTGELFFGEGSRLTVL.